This TCR beta chain was captured in a study of T cell responses to AZD1222 COVID-19 vaccine. The V gene end was trimmed by 5 bases and the J gene end by 3 bases; junction bases not matched to a gene: 7. CDR3 length: 14 residues. Germline CDR1 and CDR2: MNHNY and SVGAGI (reference sequence). Data came from immunoSEQ multiplex PCR; TCRdb stores just in-frame clones and leaves some out. This sample has around 110,000 clones, with 93% found just once. The chain combines TRBV6-6 with TRBJ2-7; the match to TRBD1 covers 7 bases. The source of this sequence is an adult in good health. Sequencing used peripheral blood, obtained on day 0 of AZD1222 vaccination. The CDR3 DNA reads as TGTGCCAGCAGTCCCCGGGACAGATACTACGAGCAGTACTTC. As protein: CASSPRDRYYEQYF.